This T cell receptor beta chain was sequenced during a study of STAT5B mutations in CD4+ large granular lymphocyte leukemia. Notes on the study in general: The CD4+ versus CD8+ T-LGLL clonality difference may reflect limited sample size. 8/27 top patient clones versus 2/35 control clones were TRBV06-family.

The method was immunoSEQ multiplex PCR; TCRdb's version includes in-frame clones alone and lacks a portion of them. The table lists about 46,000 clones, about 80% of them singletons. Germline CDR1 MNHEY, CDR2 SVGAGI. The ends were cut back, 5 bases at V and 4 bases at J, with 9 bases in the middle. This CDR3 contains 13 residues. This clone was found once. Its antigen is still unknown. This sequence was found in a human donor in good health. This chain uses TRBV6-5 with TRBJ1-5; possible D gene TRBD1, 6 bases. Sequencing was carried out using CD4+ T cells from blood buffy coats. CDR3 nucleotide sequence: TGTGCCAGCAGTCCCCAGGGGAATCAGCCCCAGCATTTT. Residues: CASSPQGNQPQHF.